The 32 T cell receptor beta chains below come from one sample, sequenced in a study of control samples from healthy donors and cancer patients. TCRdb's copy holds only in-frame clones and misses some; the assay was immunoSEQ multiplex PCR. Found here are some 76,000 clones, over 85% of them singletons; the top ten hold around 20%. Specimen: PBMCs. The receptors derive from a man aged 55 to 69 with lung cancer.

The CDR3 reads CASSLAGTDGELFF. In DNA, the CDR3 is TGTGCCAGCAGCTTAGCAGGGACGGACGGGGAGCTGTTTTTT. The chain has TRBV7-9 and TRBJ2-2; D could derive from TRBD1 or TRBD2 (5 bases each). Trimming shortened V by 0 bases and J by 7 bases, and 9 bases separated the two germline ends. CDR1 and CDR2 (germline): SEHNR, FQNEAQ (reference sequence). The CDR3 totals 14 residues.

The rearrangement uses TRBV6-5 and TRBJ2-7; 9 bases agree with TRBD1. With V trimmed by 5 bases and J by 5 bases, 7 bases remained unmatched. This CDR3 is 14 amino acids long. The germline gives CDR1 MNHEY, CDR2 SVGAGI. The CDR3 sequence is CASSPGTGRDEQYV. DNA of the CDR3: TGTGCCAGCAGTCCCGGGACAGGGCGCGACGAGCAGTACGTC.

Only one count was recorded for this clone. The rearrangement uses TRBV2 and TRBJ1-1, with 7 bases aligning to TRBD1. Looked up from germline, CDR1 is SNHLY and CDR2 is FYNNEI. The CDR3 runs to 15 residues. The J segment lost 0 bases and the V segment lost 6 bases, leaving 7 bases of the junction unmatched. Written as DNA, the CDR3 is TGTGCCAGCAGCAGACCCGGGACAGTGAACACTGAAGCTTTCTTT. The encoded protein is CASSRPGTVNTEAFF.

V and J are TRBV5-1 and TRBJ1-4; D possibly corresponds to TRBD1 (6 bases). V lost 4 bases, J lost 7 bases, and 17 bases lay in between. CDR3 length: 15 amino acids. The V gene's germline CDR1 is SGHRS and CDR2 YFSETQ. CDR3 sequence reads: CASSLMGGLGEKLFF. The CDR3 DNA is TGCGCCAGCAGCCTGATGGGGGGGCTGGGTGAAAAACTGTTTTTT.

The chain combines TRBV7-8 with TRBJ2-3; D is uncertain. Germline V gene sequence: CDR1 SGHVS, CDR2 FQNEAQ. The CDR3 has 14 residues. Trimming cost V 1 base and J 2 bases, with 7 bases left between them. CDR3 sequence (DNA): TGTGCCAGCAGCTTAGTAGCAGTCACAGATACGCAGTATTTT. Protein: CASSLVAVTDTQYF.

This rearrangement joins TRBV5-5 to TRBJ2-7; 10 bases fit TRBD1. There are 15 residues in the CDR3. Germline V CDR1 and CDR2: SGHKS, YYEKEE (reference sequence). Unmatched junction bases numbered 3, after V lost 3 bases and J lost 0 bases. CDR3 in DNA: TGTGCCAGCAGCTGGGGACAGGGGCCCTCCTACGAGCAGTACGTC. Protein sequence: CASSWGQGPSYEQYV.

The V gene is TRBV5-6, the J gene TRBJ1-6; 8 bases are a match to TRBD1. The germline CDR1 and CDR2 sequences are SGHDT and YYEEEE. V shed 4 bases and J 14 bases; nucleotides not matched to a gene: 11. The CDR3 has 14 amino acids. The CDR3 nucleotides are TGTGCCAGCAGCCCAGGACAGGGTTGGTTATCCCTCCACTTT. It translates to CASSPGQGWLSLHF. The whole variable domain, remainder taken from reference TRBV5-6 and TRBJ1-6, is DAGVTQSPTHLIKTRGQQVTLRCSPKSGHDTVSWYQQALGQGPQFIFQYYEEEERQRGNFPDRFSGHQFPNYSSELNVNALLLGDSALYLCASSPGQGWLSLHFGNGTRLTVT.

This chain links TRBV30 with TRBJ1-4; tentative D call: TRBD1 (5 bases). V dropped 6 bases and J dropped 4 bases, with 12 bases sitting between them. CDR3 length: 13 residues. Germline CDR1 and CDR2: GTSNPN and SVGIG (reference sequence). Here the CDR3 reads CACRDRLNEKLFF. DNA of the CDR3: TGTGCCTGTAGGGACCGCCTTAATGAAAAACTGTTTTTT.

The V call is TRBV12-5, the J call TRBJ1-5, with D uncertain. The germline V gene has CDR1 LGHNT and CDR2 FRNRAP. This CDR3 is built from 17 residues. Trimming took off 7 bases at V and 0 bases at J, with 19 bases between the two ends. For the CDR3, the DNA is TGTGCTAGTGCCCTGTCGGAGGGAGCCTATAGCAATCAGCCCCAGCATTTT. Translated, it gives CASALSEGAYSNQPQHF.

The rearrangement uses TRBV5-6 and TRBJ1-4, with D tentatively TRBD1 (6 bases). V lost 1 base and J 8 bases, leaving 12 bases between the germline ends. CDR3 length: 14 amino acids. Germline CDR1 reads SGHDT; CDR2 reads YYEEEE. CDR3 DNA: TGTGCCAGCAGCTTGAGGGCAGGGGAAGAAAAACTGTTTTTT. It is translated as CASSLRAGEEKLFF. The full variable domain, completed using reference TRBV5-6 and TRBJ1-4, is DAGVTQSPTHLIKTRGQQVTLRCSPKSGHDTVSWYQQALGQGPQFIFQYYEEEERQRGNFPDRFSGHQFPNYSSELNVNALLLGDSALYLCASSLRAGEEKLFFGSGTQLSVL.

The sample holds a few counts of this clone. The chain has TRBV29-1 and TRBJ1-2; D gene unclear. The CDR3 length is 13 residues. The germline V gene has CDR1 SQVTM and CDR2 ANQGSEA. Trimming shortened V by 0 bases and J by 4 bases, and 9 bases separated the two germline ends. As DNA, the CDR3 is TGCAGCGTTGAAGACTACCGCACCTATGGCTACACCTTC. Protein: CSVEDYRTYGYTF.

The chain carries TRBV11-1 and TRBJ2-1, with 7 bases identical to TRBD2. The V and J ends lost 4 bases and 15 bases, in that order; junction bases with no gene match: 21. This CDR3 has 16 amino acids. Germline CDR1 SGHAT, CDR2 FQDESV (reference sequence). CDR3 sequence reads: CASSSRSRAIAAGVFF. The CDR3 DNA reads TGTGCCAGCAGCTCTAGAAGCCGGGCCATAGCGGCGGGGGTGTTCTTC.

The genes are TRBV29-1 and TRBJ2-1; 13 bases line up with TRBD2. Unmatched junction bases numbered 1, after V lost 4 bases and J lost 7 bases. Germline CDR1 is SQVTM and CDR2 is ANQGSEA. This CDR3 contains 13 residues. The CDR3 spells CSVGTSGGNEQFF. CDR3 nucleotide sequence: TGCAGCGTTGGGACTAGCGGGGGAAATGAGCAGTTCTTC.

This chain connects TRBV21-1 to TRBJ1-3; the table assigns TRBD1, which was not confirmed against the DNA. TRBV21-1 counts as a pseudogene. CDR3 length: 17 amino acids. CDR3 region: CASSKGSWGQGRNTIYF. CDR3 DNA sequence: TGTGCCAGCAGCAAAGGCTCTTGGGGGCAAGGAAGAAACACCATATATTTT.

This clone occurred once. This chain connects TRBV5-1 to TRBJ1-3; 8 positions match TRBD1. Germline loops: CDR1 SGHRS, CDR2 YFSETQ. The CDR3 is made up of 15 amino acids. The J segment lost 2 bases and the V segment lost 4 bases, leaving 5 bases of the junction unmatched. CDR3 sequence reads: CASSLLTGAGNTIYF. The DNA of the CDR3 is TGCGCCAGCAGCCTGTTGACAGGGGCTGGAAACACCATATATTTT. Supplemented by reference TRBV5-1 and TRBJ1-3, the full variable domain reads KAGVTQTPRYLIKTRGQQVTLSCSPISGHRSVSWYQQTPGQGLQFLFEYFSETQRNKGNFPGRFSGRQFSNSRSEMNVSTLELGDSALYLCASSLLTGAGNTIYFGEGSWLTVV.

This clone showed up just once. This chain uses TRBV6-5 with TRBJ2-7; possible D gene TRBD2, 6 bases. The CDR3 consists of 16 residues. Germline V lookup: CDR1 MNHEY, CDR2 SVGAGI. V lost 1 base to trimming and J lost 2 bases, with 15 bases between them. The CDR3 region is CASSYLFVGGAYEQYF. The DNA for the CDR3 is TGTGCCAGCAGTTACTTGTTCGTGGGAGGTGCCTACGAGCAGTACTTC.

J is TRBJ2-2 and V is TRBV6-1, with TRBD1 matching 8 bases. The trim removed 3 bases at V and 3 bases at J, leaving 12 bases unmatched. CDR1 MNHNS and CDR2 SASEGT come from the germline V gene. This CDR3 is 18 amino acids long. DNA of the CDR3: TGTGCCAGCAGTGACTGGAAGGGACAGGAAACTGACACCGGGGAGCTGTTTTTT. This sequence encodes CASSDWKGQETDTGELFF.

V gene TRBV5-1 combines with J gene TRBJ1-4, with D maybe TRBD1 (6 bases). This CDR3 region has 17 residues. Germline values: CDR1 SGHRS, CDR2 YFSETQ. V lost 4 bases, J lost 3 bases, and 19 bases lay in between. The CDR3 spells CASSRKTTAGANEKLFF. The CDR3 bases are TGCGCCAGCAGCAGGAAAACAACCGCAGGGGCTAATGAAAAACTGTTTTTT.

The gene calls are TRBV7-3 and TRBJ2-2; 9 nucleotides match TRBD1. The CDR3 has 17 residues. V shed 5 bases, J shed 4 bases, and the junction held 11 bases outside the gene matches. In germline, CDR1 is SGHTA, CDR2 FQGTGA. DNA for the CDR3: TGTGCCAGCAGCCTACAGGCCGGGACAGGGTTCACCGGGGAGCTGTTTTTT. Translation: CASSLQAGTGFTGELFF.

The CDR3 loop reads CAWTVKNTEAFF. The CDR3 region has the DNA TGTGCCTGGACGGTTAAGAACACTGAAGCTTTCTTT. The chain recombines TRBV30 with TRBJ1-1, with D hard to call. V shed 4 bases and J shed 1 base, with 7 bases lying between them. The CDR3 length is 12 residues. Germline CDR1 and CDR2: GTSNPN and SVGIG (reference sequence).

The chain joins TRBV18 to TRBJ1-1; a possible D gene is TRBD1 (6 bases). There are 14 residues in the CDR3. The ends were cut back, 3 bases at V and 7 bases at J, with 15 bases in the middle. CDR1 KGHSH and CDR2 LQKENI come from the germline V gene. The DNA of the CDR3 is TGTGCCAGCTCACCCAATGGGGGGGCGGTTGAAGCTTTCTTT. It translates to CASSPNGGAVEAFF.

The chain joins TRBV5-1 to TRBJ2-6, with TRBD1 matching over 9 bases. The CDR3 covers 17 residues. V lost 1 base and J lost 3; bases outside the gene matches: 5. Germline CDR1 and CDR2: SGHRS and YFSETQ. The CDR3 is CASSLYRGLDGANVLTF. CDR3 DNA sequence: TGCGCCAGCAGCTTGTACAGGGGGCTAGATGGGGCCAACGTCCTGACTTTC.

V is TRBV4-2 and J is TRBJ1-1; 7 bases agree with TRBD1. CDR1 LGHNA and CDR2 YNFKEQ come from the germline V gene. The length of the CDR3 is 14 residues. The J segment lost 3 bases and the V segment lost 5 bases, leaving 6 bases of the junction unmatched. The CDR3 here is CASSSTGSHTEAFF. The CDR3 nucleotides are TGTGCCAGCAGCTCGACAGGGTCACACACTGAAGCTTTCTTT.

The CDR3 spells CASSRDRVNSPLHF. The CDR3, as DNA: TGTGCCTCCAGTCGGGACAGGGTGAATTCACCCCTCCACTTT. The chain links TRBV30 to TRBJ1-6, with 9 bases matching TRBD1. The ends lost 7 bases at V and 7 bases at J; junction bases unmatched: 8. Per germline, CDR1 GTSNPN and CDR2 SVGIG (reference sequence). This CDR3 has 14 residues.

The chain couples TRBV18 to TRBJ2-5; D is unclear. The length of the CDR3 is 15 residues. Germline assignment: CDR1 KGHSH and CDR2 LQKENI. Trimming cost V 0 bases and J 2 bases, with 10 bases left between them. The CDR3 nucleotides read TGTGCCAGCTCACCACCGGCTCTATCTCAAGAGACCCAGTACTTC. This encodes CASSPPALSQETQYF.

The rearrangement links TRBV5-4 to TRBJ2-2; 11 nucleotides agree with TRBD1. This CDR3 spans 14 amino acids. Germline assignment: CDR1 SGHNT and CDR2 YYREEE (reference sequence). The trim removed 6 bases at V and 4 bases at J, leaving 2 bases unmatched. CDR3 DNA sequence: TGTGCCAGCATCGGGACAGGGGGCACCGGGGAGCTGTTTTTT. It specifies CASIGTGGTGELFF. The entire variable domain, with the rest obtained from reference TRBV5-4 and TRBJ2-2, is as follows: ETGVTQSPTHLIKTRGQQVTLRCSSQSGHNTVSWYQQALGQGPQFIFQYYREEENGRGNFPPRFSGLQFPNYSSELNVNALELDDSALYLCASIGTGGTGELFFGEGSRLTVL.

This chain uses TRBV9 with TRBJ2-3; 7 positions agree with TRBD1. J lost 0 bases, V lost 3 bases, and 4 bases had no gene match. This CDR3 is built from 15 residues. CDR1 is SGDLS, CDR2 YYNGEE, per germline. CDR3 nucleotides: TGTGCCAGCAGCGCGACAGGGTTAAGCACAGATACGCAGTATTTT. Amino acid sequence: CASSATGLSTDTQYF. Variable domain in full (rest from reference TRBV9 and TRBJ2-3): DSGVTQTPKHLITATGQRVTLRCSPRSGDLSVYWYQQSLDQGLQFLIQYYNGEERAKGNILERFSAQQFPDLHSELNLSSLELGDSALYFCASSATGLSTDTQYFGPGTRLTVL.

The J gene is TRBJ2-1, the V gene TRBV24-1, with 7 nucleotides matching TRBD1. The CDR3 extends over 16 amino acids. The V and J ends lost 7 bases and 0 bases, in that order; junction bases with no gene match: 8. Germline V gene data show CDR1 as KGHDR and CDR2 as SFDVKD. The CDR3 DNA reads as TGTGCCACCAGCACTGGACAGGAAAGCTCCTACAATGAGCAGTTCTTC. Translated, it gives CATSTGQESSYNEQFF.

V and J are TRBV2 and TRBJ1-5; weak D call: TRBD1 (5 bases). Germline CDR1 and CDR2: SNHLY and FYNNEI. V was trimmed by 6 bases and J by 1 base, leaving 10 bases between them. This CDR3 region has 14 residues. DNA of the CDR3: TGTGCCAGCAGAGGGGATCGGAGCAATCAGCCCCAGCATTTT. It yields the protein CASRGDRSNQPQHF.

The chain combines TRBV6-1 with TRBJ1-2, with TRBD1 identical over 8 bases. CDR3 length: 16 residues. V trimming: 2 bases; J trimming: 4 bases; junction bases outside the gene matches: 9. Germline V CDR1 and CDR2: MNHNS, SASEGT. CDR3 sequence: CASSEPLGQGTYGYTF. The CDR3 DNA is TGTGCCAGCAGTGAACCGTTAGGACAGGGAACCTATGGCTACACCTTC.

The V gene is TRBV7-8, the J gene TRBJ1-4; D uncertain. With 4 bases removed from V and 7 bases from J, the gap between germline ends came to 13 bases. Per the germline V gene, CDR1 is SGHVS and CDR2 is FQNEAQ. The length of the CDR3 is 14 residues. The CDR3 here is CASSWTWTGEKLFF. The CDR3 DNA sequence: TGTGCCAGCAGCTGGACGTGGACCGGTGAAAAACTGTTTTTT.

This clone is a singleton in its sample. This sequence joins TRBV7-9 and TRBJ1-2; D may be TRBD1 (6 bases). Germline V gene lookup returns CDR1 SEHNR and CDR2 FQNEAQ (reference sequence). Trimming removed 11 bases at V and 4 bases at J, with 17 bases between. The CDR3 has 13 residues. The chain's CDR3 is CAGSTDRLYGYTF. As DNA, the CDR3 is TGTGCCGGCTCCACGGACAGACTCTATGGCTACACCTTC.